The 23 T cell receptor beta chains below all came from one sample that was sequenced in a study of tissue T cells after allogeneic stem cell transplantation. Repertoires were generated with immunoSEQ multiplex PCR, while TCRdb's copy carries only in-frame clones and drops some. The sample records about 16,000 clones, roughly three quarters being singletons. The sample comprised spleen. The receptor set was obtained from a female BALB/c mouse in good health. The strain is characterized by the MHC haplotype H2-d.

About this clone: The gene names given are mouse names. The read halts 1 residue ahead of the CDR3 end, with the missing end drawn from the germline J gene. The gene calls are TRBV29 and TRBJ1-1, with D tentatively TRBD1 (6 bases). The germline gives CDR1 MSHET, CDR2 SYDVDS. The germline V and J ends were trimmed by 3 bases and 6 bases, with 11 bases remaining between them. The CDR3 consists of 13 residues. CDR3 sequence reads: CASSLRGLSEVFF. The CDR3 DNA, read in part, is TGTGCTAGCAGTTTGCGGGGGCTGTCAGAAGTCTTC.

Turning to this clone: The listed genes are named as in mouse. The read gets to within 1 residue of the CDR3 end, and the germline J gene fills in the rest. The sample contains more than one DNA sequence encoding this CDR3. The V and J genes are TRBV31 and TRBJ2-3, with D maybe TRBD1 (5 bases). Germline CDR1 reads GKSSPN; CDR2 reads SITVG. V was cut by 0 bases and J by 0 bases, with 7 bases left in between. The CDR3 is made up of 14 amino acids. The part of the CDR3 DNA that was read is TGTGCCTGGAGTCTAAGGGGTAGTGCAGAAACGCTGTAT. This sequence encodes CAWSLRGSAETLY. The entire CDR3 protein is CAWSLRGSAETLYF. Combining the CDR3 with reference TRBV31 and TRBJ2-3 gives the whole variable domain AQTIHQWPVAEIKAVGSPLSLGCTIKGKSSPNLYWYWQATGGTLQQLFYSITVGQVESVVQLNLSASRPKDDQFILSTEKLLLSHSGFYLCAWSLRGSAETLYFGSGTRLTVL.

Details on this clone: Mouse gene names apply. The CDR3 end falls 1 residue outside the read, so it is completed with the germline J gene. The rearrangement uses TRBV5 and TRBJ2-5; 9 nucleotides line up with TRBD2. The CDR3 is made up of 15 amino acids. The germline gives CDR1 LGHNA, CDR2 YNLKQL (reference sequence). The trim removed 4 bases at V and 5 bases at J, leaving 7 bases unmatched. CDR3 protein: CASSRDWGRRDTQYF. CDR3 DNA (partial): TGTGCCAGCAGCCGAGACTGGGGGAGGCGAGACACCCAGTAC.

This clone has just a few counts. These gene names are mouse names. The sequenced fragment ends 1 residue before the CDR3 boundary, so the rest is inferred from the germline J gene. V is TRBV1 and J is TRBJ1-4; D might be TRBD1 (6 bases). Deletions cut 8 bases from V and 2 bases from J, with 12 bases between. This CDR3 comprises 14 residues. CDR1 and CDR2 from the germline V gene are NSQYPW and LRSPGD (reference sequence). The CDR3 DNA, read in part, is TGCACCTGCGAGCCGGGACAATCCAACGAAAGATTATTT. Protein: CTCEPGQSNERLF. The whole CDR3 protein reads CTCEPGQSNERLFF.

Details on this clone: The germline and genes are mouse ones. Partial CDR3 DNA: TGTGCCAGCAGGACAGGGGACTCCTATGAACAGTAC. It translates to CASRTGDSYEQY. In full, the CDR3 is CASRTGDSYEQYF. This rearrangement joins TRBV2 to TRBJ2-7; 8 bases fit TRBD1. The CDR3 end lies 1 residue beyond the end of the read and is filled in from the germline J gene. J lost 0 bases, V lost 6 bases, and 1 base had no gene match. Germline V gene data show CDR1 as LGHNA and CDR2 as YSYQKL. This CDR3 contains 13 residues.

As for this clone: Germline and genes here are mouse. The read terminates 1 residue before the CDR3 end, so the remaining end is supplied by the germline J gene. The chain recombines TRBV29 with TRBJ2-7, with 10 bases aligning to TRBD1. V lost 5 bases and J lost 6; bases outside the gene matches: 4. The CDR3 has 13 amino acids. Germline loops: CDR1 MSHET, CDR2 SYDVDS. The chain's CDR3 is CASSRDRGGEQYF. The sequenced part of the CDR3 DNA is TGTGCTAGCAGTCGGGACAGGGGTGGTGAACAGTAC.

About this clone: The germline and genes are mouse ones. The CDR3 goes on 1 residue after the read ends, and that part is filled in from the germline J gene. This rearrangement joins TRBV4 to TRBJ2-4; D call uncertain. Trimming took 3 bases from V and 8 from J, leaving 3 bases between them. Per germline, CDR1 LGHDT and CDR2 YNNKQL (reference sequence). The CDR3 contains 10 residues. CDR3 DNA, as far as it was read: TGTGCCAGCAGCTATACCACCTTGTAC. This sequence encodes CASSYTTLY. The CDR3 reads in full as CASSYTTLYF.

For this clone: Gene names and germline refer to mouse. The CDR3 sequence is CASSRDWGAYEQYF. The covered CDR3 bases are TGTGCCAGCAGCCGGGACTGGGGGGCCTATGAACAGTAC. The genes are TRBV19 and TRBJ2-7; 12 nucleotides align to TRBD2. The read comes to an end 1 residue before the CDR3 does, leaving the germline J gene to fill in the end. CDR3 length equals 14 residues. Looked up from germline, CDR1 is FNHDT and CDR2 is SITEND (reference sequence). Trimming at V came to 5 bases and at J to 2 bases, leaving 2 bases not matched to a gene.

Comments on this clone: Each gene name is a mouse one. The read terminates 1 residue before the CDR3 end, so the remaining end is supplied by the germline J gene. This chain uses TRBV2 with TRBJ2-1, with 9 bases fitting TRBD1. In germline, CDR1 is LGHNA, CDR2 YSYQKL. V was pared by 3 bases and J by 3 bases, with 9 bases of the junction left unmatched. The CDR3 consists of 17 residues. The sequenced part of the CDR3 DNA is TGTGCCAGCAGCCACCCCTCCGGGACAGGGATCTATGCTGAGCAGTTC. Translated: CASSHPSGTGIYAEQF. The CDR3 as a whole reads CASSHPSGTGIYAEQFF.

As to this clone: Each gene name is a mouse one. Read data end 1 residue before the CDR3 end; the end is taken from the germline J gene. This sample also contains other DNA sequences that code for the same CDR3. This chain joins TRBV19 and TRBJ1-6; D remains unclear. TRBJ1-6 is identified as an open reading frame with a role that is uncertain. Trimming stripped 4 bases from V and 7 bases from J, with 12 bases between. This CDR3 has 14 amino acids. Germline CDR1 FNHDT, CDR2 SITEND (reference sequence). The CDR3 spells CASSRDGLNSPLYF. The DNA read from the CDR3 is TGTGCCAGCAGTCGAGACGGTTTGAATTCGCCCCTCTAC.

Comments on this clone: Mouse names are used for the genes. The CDR3 goes on 1 residue after the read ends, and that part is filled in from the germline J gene. The genes are TRBV4 and TRBJ2-5; a weak D match, TRBD1 (7 bases). Trimming left V 5 bases short and J 0 bases short, with 9 bases between. Germline CDR1 is LGHDT and CDR2 is YNNKQL (reference sequence). There are 14 residues in the CDR3. CDR3 DNA, as far as it was read: TGTGCCAGCAGCCAGGGGGGAAACCAAGACACCCAGTAC. This gives the protein CASSQGGNQDTQY. The full CDR3 reads CASSQGGNQDTQYF.

This clone has only a few counts. Mouse gene names and germline throughout. Coverage ceases 1 residue before the CDR3 finishes, and the germline J gene fills in the end. This chain connects TRBV17 to TRBJ1-2; the D gene is possibly TRBD1 (5 bases). Per germline, CDR1 MNHDT and CDR2 YYDKIL. With 5 bases removed from V and 3 bases from J, the gap between germline ends came to 13 bases. There are 14 residues in the CDR3. The CDR3 sequence: CASSRRDGYSDYTF. The covered CDR3 bases are TGTGCTAGCAGTCGCCGGGACGGATACTCCGACTACACC.

Worth noting for this clone: Gene names denote mouse genes. The CDR3 extends 1 residue past the end of the read, so its final part is completed from the germline J gene. The chain carries TRBV13-2 and TRBJ2-4, with 8 bases lining up with TRBD2. The CDR3 is made up of 16 amino acids. The trim removed 0 bases at V and 2 bases at J, leaving 5 bases unmatched. Germline CDR1 is NNHNN and CDR2 is SYGAGS (reference sequence). The part of the CDR3 DNA that was read is TGTGCCAGCGGTGATGCTTGGGGGGGAAATCAAAACACCTTGTAC. It encodes CASGDAWGGNQNTLY. The entire CDR3 sequence reads CASGDAWGGNQNTLYF.

For this clone: Each gene name is a mouse one. Read sequence stops 1 residue before the CDR3 end, and the germline J gene provides the missing end. The chain carries TRBV5 and TRBJ1-6, with 8 bases fitting TRBD1. TRBJ1-6 counts as an open reading frame of uncertain function. In germline, CDR1 is LGHNA, CDR2 YNLKQL (reference sequence). Trimming cost V 4 bases and J 3 bases; bases outside gene matches: 5. This CDR3 has 16 residues. The sequenced part of the CDR3 DNA is TGTGCCAGCAGCCCCTCGGACAGGGACTATAATTCGCCCCTCTAC. Translated, it gives CASSPSDRDYNSPLY. The complete CDR3 protein is CASSPSDRDYNSPLYF.

This clone has just one count. Gene names denote mouse genes. The read ends 1 residue shy of where the CDR3 ends; the end is completed using the germline J gene. J is TRBJ1-5 and V is TRBV5; the D is unclear. Germline CDR1 LGHNA, CDR2 YNLKQL (reference sequence). This CDR3 is 13 amino acids long. Trimming took 0 bases from V and 2 from J, leaving 2 bases between them. The part of the CDR3 DNA that was read is TGTGCCAGCAGCCAAGAGGACAACCAGGCTCCGCTT. Residues: CASSQEDNQAPL. The whole CDR3 is CASSQEDNQAPLF.

The table lists this clone with a count of one. Mouse gene names apply. From the germline J gene comes the end of the CDR3, since the read stops 1 residue before it. This chain joins TRBV3 and TRBJ2-7; 12 bases match TRBD2. Germline V gene lookup returns CDR1 SNHLY and CDR2 FYNGKV (reference sequence). Losses at the gene ends were 4 bases for V and 0 bases for J; bases not matched to a gene: 4. The CDR3 has 16 residues. The CDR3 bases that were read are TGTGCCAGCAGCTCGGACTGGGGGGGGCGCTCCTATGAACAGTAC. Protein sequence: CASSSDWGGRSYEQY. The whole CDR3 is CASSSDWGGRSYEQYF.

About this clone: Each gene name is a mouse one. The read finishes 1 residue shy of the CDR3 end, and the germline J gene is used to complete it. The chain employs TRBV31 and TRBJ2-7; 14 nucleotides match TRBD2. CDR3 size: 14 residues. Trimming took 5 bases from V and 7 from J; bases not matched to a gene: 7. Germline CDR1 GKSSPN, CDR2 SITVG. CDR3 sequence: CAWAPGLGGREQYF. Partial CDR3 DNA: TGTGCCTGGGCCCCGGGACTGGGGGGGCGAGAACAGTAC.

In regard to this clone: The genes and germline here are from mouse. The read halts 1 residue ahead of the CDR3 end, with the missing end drawn from the germline J gene. J is TRBJ2-1 and V is TRBV2; no definite D call. Per germline, CDR1 LGHNA and CDR2 YSYQKL. V lost 3 bases to trimming and J lost 1 base, with 4 bases between them. CDR3 size: 13 residues. The chain's CDR3 is CASSQSNYAEQFF. CDR3 DNA, as far as it was read: TGTGCCAGCAGCCAGAGCAACTATGCTGAGCAGTTC.

To note about this clone: Any gene name here is a mouse gene name. The read falls 1 residue short of the CDR3 end, and the missing part is taken from the germline J gene. The chain is built from TRBV4 and TRBJ2-7; D is ambiguous. Germline V gene data show CDR1 as LGHDT and CDR2 as YNNKQL (reference sequence). Trimming removed 3 bases from V and 7 bases from J, with 4 bases in between. The CDR3 sequence is 10 residues long. The chain's CDR3 is CASSYTEQYF. The sequenced CDR3 bases are TGTGCCAGCAGCTACACCGAACAGTAC.

Comment on this clone: Gene names denote mouse genes. Sequencing ends 1 residue short of the CDR3 end; the germline J gene provides the rest. The chain links TRBV5 to TRBJ2-5, with D perhaps being TRBD1 or TRBD2 (6 bases each). Per germline, CDR1 LGHNA and CDR2 YNLKQL (reference sequence). V lost 0 bases to trimming and J lost 1 base, with 8 bases between them. This CDR3 has 15 amino acids. The CDR3 spells CASSQDRGDQDTQYF. The CDR3 bases that were read are TGTGCCAGCAGCCAAGATAGGGGGGACCAAGACACCCAGTAC.

On this clone: The gene names given are mouse names. This CDR3 reads CTCSAYWGGGDTQYF. The CDR3 DNA, read in part, is TGCACCTGCAGTGCGTACTGGGGGGGAGGAGACACCCAGTAC. This sequence joins TRBV1 and TRBJ2-5; 10 positions agree with TRBD2. The CDR3 end is not reached by the read, which stops 1 residue before it; the germline J gene fills it in. Germline assignment: CDR1 NSQYPW and CDR2 LRSPGD (reference sequence). The CDR3 covers 15 residues. J lost 5 bases, V lost 3 bases, and 5 bases had no gene match.

This clone was picked up one time. The gene names given are mouse names. The read finishes 1 residue shy of the CDR3 end, and the germline J gene is used to complete it. The chain carries TRBV5 and TRBJ2-5; TRBD2 is a possible D gene (6 bases). The CDR3 runs 14 residues. Trimming left V 3 bases short and J 0 bases short, with 7 bases between. Germline V gene lookup returns CDR1 LGHNA and CDR2 YNLKQL (reference sequence). CDR3 DNA (partial): TGTGCCAGCAGCCACTGGGGTAACCAAGACACCCAGTAC. As protein: CASSHWGNQDTQY. The full CDR3 is CASSHWGNQDTQYF.

Notes on this clone: Genes here carry mouse names. Read sequence stops 1 residue before the CDR3 end, and the germline J gene provides the missing end. The gene calls are TRBV13-1 and TRBJ1-2; no firm D call. V was shortened by 3 bases and J by 1 base, with 4 bases between the two germline ends. This CDR3 comprises 12 residues. CDR1 is NSHNY, CDR2 SYGAGN, per germline. The covered CDR3 bases are TGTGCCAGCAGTGGCAGAAACTCCGACTACACC. It specifies CASSGRNSDYT. The whole CDR3 region reads CASSGRNSDYTF.